Following are 16 T cell receptor beta chains from one sample sequenced in a study of T cell changes during pregnancy in multiple sclerosis. TCRdb's table, derived via immunoSEQ multiplex PCR, lists solely in-frame clones and lacks some. This sample has around 56,000 clones, with roughly 94% found just once. The sequences come from CD8+ T cells from peripheral blood mononuclear cells, collected after pregnancy. These receptors were obtained from a female donor with multiple sclerosis, enrolled in a pregnancy study.

The genes are TRBV30 and TRBJ2-7, with D unclear. The CDR3 totals 16 residues. Trimming shortened V by 1 base and J by 0 bases, and 16 bases separated the two germline ends. Germline assignment: CDR1 GTSNPN and CDR2 SVGIG (reference sequence). Here the CDR3 DNA reads TGTGCCTGGAGTGCCGACTTCCGATTAATCTCCTACGAGCAGTACTTC. It yields the protein CAWSADFRLISYEQYF. Combining the CDR3 with reference TRBV30 and TRBJ2-7 gives the whole variable domain SQTIHQWPATLVQPVGSPLSLECTVEGTSNPNLYWYRQAAGRGLQLLFYSVGIGQISSEVPQNLSASRPQDRQFILSSKKLLLSDSGFYLCAWSADFRLISYEQYFGPGTRLTVT.

This sequence joins TRBV23-1 and TRBJ1-4, with D perhaps TRBD1 (5 bases). TRBV23-1 qualifies as an ORF whose function is uncertain. V was trimmed by 5 bases and J by 16 bases, leaving 17 bases between them. The CDR3 has 12 residues. The CDR3 DNA sequence: TGCGCCAGCAGTATAACCAGGGAAGATAGGTTTTTT. It translates to CASSITREDRFF.

The chain recombines TRBV7-8 with TRBJ1-4; maybe TRBD1 (5 bases). The length of the CDR3 is 14 residues. The germline CDR1 and CDR2 sequences are SGHVS and FQNEAQ. V shed 5 bases and J shed 4 bases, with 11 bases lying between them. CDR3 sequence: CASSGASINEKLFF. In DNA, the CDR3 is TGTGCCAGCAGCGGGGCTTCTATTAATGAAAAACTGTTTTTT.

This clone came up a few times. The chain joins TRBV19 to TRBJ1-5; D gene ambiguous. V lost 0 bases to trimming and J lost 3 bases, with 12 bases between them. The CDR3 sequence is 16 residues long. The germline V gene encodes CDR1 LNHDA and CDR2 SQIVND (reference sequence). The CDR3 loop is CASSIDRSGINQPQHF. The CDR3 DNA sequence: TGTGCCAGTAGTATAGATCGATCGGGAATCAATCAGCCCCAGCATTTT. Variable domain in full (rest from reference TRBV19 and TRBJ1-5): DGGITQSPKYLFRKEGQNVTLSCEQNLNHDAMYWYRQDPGQGLRLIYYSQIVNDFQKGDIAEGYSVSREKKESFPLTVTSAQKNPTAFYLCASSIDRSGINQPQHFGDGTRLSIL.

J is TRBJ2-7 and V is TRBV28; 10 nucleotides match TRBD1. This CDR3 has 15 residues. Germline CDR1 is MDHEN and CDR2 is SYDVKM. V shed 0 bases and J 6 bases; nucleotides not matched to a gene: 5. The CDR3 sequence is CASSLWGQGRGEQYF. CDR3 in DNA: TGTGCCAGCAGTTTATGGGGACAGGGGAGGGGCGAGCAGTACTTC.

J is TRBJ1-2 and V is TRBV5-6; D is ambiguous. The CDR3 totals 15 residues. Trimming removed 4 bases from V and 4 bases from J, with 17 bases in between. The germline V gene encodes CDR1 SGHDT and CDR2 YYEEEE. The CDR3 nucleotides are TGTGCCAGCAGCCCCGGGTTGAGCGGTGGCTATGGCTACACCTTC. Its protein is CASSPGLSGGYGYTF.

The rearrangement uses TRBV27 and TRBJ2-1, with D possibly being TRBD2 (5 bases). Germline loops: CDR1 MNHEY, CDR2 SMNVEV (reference sequence). CDR3 length equals 14 residues. Trimming took off 9 bases at V and 0 bases at J, with 12 bases between the two ends. CDR3 residues: CASGLGSSYNEQFF. As DNA, the CDR3 is TGTGCCAGTGGACTGGGGAGCTCCTACAATGAGCAGTTCTTC.

The rearrangement uses TRBV7-8 and TRBJ1-2; D is undetermined. Germline values: CDR1 SGHVS, CDR2 FQNEAQ. The CDR3 totals 13 residues. V was pared by 2 bases and J by 9 bases, with 13 bases between. This CDR3 reads CASSLFGEFSYTF. The DNA for the CDR3 is TGTGCCAGCAGCTTATTCGGGGAATTCAGCTACACCTTC.

This chain uses TRBV10-3 with TRBJ1-1; D is ambiguous. The CDR3 is made up of 15 amino acids. The germline CDR1 and CDR2 sequences are ENHRY and SYGVKD. V lost 4 bases, J lost 0 bases, and 12 bases lay in between. In nucleotides, the CDR3 is TGTGCCATCAGTGCGTCAGCCCTAATGAACACTGAAGCTTTCTTT. This encodes CAISASALMNTEAFF.

This rearrangement joins TRBV9 to TRBJ2-1; TRBD2 is a possible D gene (5 bases). V was clipped by 5 bases and J by 0 bases, with 9 bases between them. Germline assignment: CDR1 SGDLS and CDR2 YYNGEE. The CDR3 totals 14 residues. The CDR3 loop is CASRADLSYNEQFF. CDR3 bases: TGTGCCAGCAGAGCGGACCTCTCCTACAATGAGCAGTTCTTC. The full variable domain, its missing parts supplied by reference TRBV9 and TRBJ2-1, is DSGVTQTPKHLITATGQRVTLRCSPRSGDLSVYWYQQSLDQGLQFLIQYYNGEERAKGNILERFSAQQFPDLHSELNLSSLELGDSALYFCASRADLSYNEQFFGPGTRLTVL.

The chain recombines TRBV15 with TRBJ1-5, with TRBD1 matching 7 bases. Germline CDR1 is LNHNV and CDR2 is YYDKDF (reference sequence). The ends lost 2 bases at V and 6 bases at J; junction bases unmatched: 7. This CDR3 comprises 15 residues. The CDR3 sequence is CATSRKTGSGQPQHF. The CDR3 DNA is TGTGCCACCAGCAGAAAGACAGGGAGTGGTCAGCCCCAGCATTTT.

This chain links TRBV6-5 with TRBJ2-5; a weak D match, TRBD1 (5 bases). There are 16 residues in the CDR3. Germline V CDR1 and CDR2: MNHEY, SVGAGI. V lost 2 bases and J 5 bases, leaving 18 bases between the germline ends. The DNA of the CDR3 is TGTGCCAGCAGTTACGGGTTAACAGGTCACGGGGAGACCCAGTACTTC. Protein: CASSYGLTGHGETQYF.

V gene TRBV28 combines with J gene TRBJ1-2; D ambiguous. CDR3 length: 14 residues. V lost 7 bases, J lost 1 base, and 13 bases lay in between. Germline values: CDR1 MDHEN, CDR2 SYDVKM. CDR3 protein: CASTVPKLNYGYTF. CDR3 nucleotide sequence: TGTGCCAGCACCGTACCGAAACTTAACTATGGCTACACCTTC.

The CDR3 reads CAWRASRGRNWDIQYF. The CDR3 coding sequence is TGTGCCTGGAGGGCTAGCAGGGGGCGAAATTGGGACATTCAGTACTTC. The chain couples TRBV30 to TRBJ2-4; 8 bases are a match to TRBD1. The J segment lost 8 bases and the V segment lost 3 bases, leaving 15 bases of the junction unmatched. Germline assignment: CDR1 GTSNPN and CDR2 SVGIG (reference sequence). The CDR3 runs 16 residues.

This chain links TRBV27 with TRBJ2-1, with D possibly matching TRBD2 (6 bases). With 5 bases removed from V and 9 bases from J, the gap between germline ends came to 11 bases. This CDR3 is built from 12 residues. CDR1 is MNHEY, CDR2 SMNVEV, per germline (reference sequence). As DNA, the CDR3 is TGTGCCAGCAGTCTACCAGCGGGTGAGCAGTTCTTC. This encodes CASSLPAGEQFF.

In DNA form, the CDR3 reads TGCGCCAGCAGCCAATCTGCAGGGTTTCCGACTGAAGCTTTCTTT. Its translation: CASSQSAGFPTEAFF. The rearrangement joins TRBV4-1 to TRBJ1-1; D may be TRBD1 (5 bases). CDR3 length: 15 residues. V lost 2 bases, J lost 5 bases, and 15 bases lay in between. Germline-derived CDR1 and CDR2 are MGHRA and YSYEKL.